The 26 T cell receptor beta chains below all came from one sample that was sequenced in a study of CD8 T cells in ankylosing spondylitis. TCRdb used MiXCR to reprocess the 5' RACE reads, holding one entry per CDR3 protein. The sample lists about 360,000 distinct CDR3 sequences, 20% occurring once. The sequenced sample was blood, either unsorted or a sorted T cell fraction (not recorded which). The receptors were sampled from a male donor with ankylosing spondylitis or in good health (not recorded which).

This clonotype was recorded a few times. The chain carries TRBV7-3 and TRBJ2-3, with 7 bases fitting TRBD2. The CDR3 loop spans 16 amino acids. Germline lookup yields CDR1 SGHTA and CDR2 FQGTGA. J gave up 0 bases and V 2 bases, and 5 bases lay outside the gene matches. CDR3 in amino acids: CASSLFGEGSTDTQYF. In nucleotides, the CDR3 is TGTGCCAGCAGCTTATTCGGGGAGGGAAGCACAGATACGCAGTATTTT. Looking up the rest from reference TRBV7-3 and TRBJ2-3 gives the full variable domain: GAGVSQTPSNKVTEKGKYVELRCDPISGHTALYWYRQSLGQGPEFLIYFQGTGAADDSGLPNDRFFAVRPEGSVSTLKIQRTERGDSAVYLCASSLFGEGSTDTQYFGPGTRLTVL.

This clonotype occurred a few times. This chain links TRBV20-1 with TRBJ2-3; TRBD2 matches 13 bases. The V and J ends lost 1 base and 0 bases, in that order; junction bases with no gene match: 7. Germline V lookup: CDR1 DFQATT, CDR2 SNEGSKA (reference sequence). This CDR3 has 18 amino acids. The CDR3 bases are TGCAGTGCTAGAGGAGCGACTAGCGGGGGGAAGAGCACAGATACGCAGTATTTT. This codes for CSARGATSGGKSTDTQYF.

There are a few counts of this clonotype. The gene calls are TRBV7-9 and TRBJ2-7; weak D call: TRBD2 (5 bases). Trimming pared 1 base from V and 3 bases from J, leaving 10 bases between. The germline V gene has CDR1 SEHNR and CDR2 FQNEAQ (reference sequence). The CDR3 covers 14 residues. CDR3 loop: CASSLGNGLYEQYF. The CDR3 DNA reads TGTGCCAGCAGCTTAGGTAACGGACTCTACGAGCAGTACTTC.

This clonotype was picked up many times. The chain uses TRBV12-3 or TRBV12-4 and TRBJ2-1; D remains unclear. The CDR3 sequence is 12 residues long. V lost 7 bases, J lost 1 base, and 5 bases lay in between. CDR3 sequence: CASTDSYNEQFF. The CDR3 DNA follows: TGTGCCAGCACGGATTCCTACAATGAGCAGTTCTTC.

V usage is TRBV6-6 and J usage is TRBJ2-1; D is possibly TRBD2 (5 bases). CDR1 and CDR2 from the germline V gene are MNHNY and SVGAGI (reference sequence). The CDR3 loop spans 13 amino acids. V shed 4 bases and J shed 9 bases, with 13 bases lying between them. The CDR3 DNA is TGTGCCAGCAGTTTCAACGATGGAGGTGAGCAGTTCTTC. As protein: CASSFNDGGEQFF.

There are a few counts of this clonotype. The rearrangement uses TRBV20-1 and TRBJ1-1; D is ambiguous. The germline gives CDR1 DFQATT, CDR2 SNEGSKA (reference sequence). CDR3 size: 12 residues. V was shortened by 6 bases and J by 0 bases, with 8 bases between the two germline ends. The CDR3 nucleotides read TGCAGTGCCGAGCCGCTGAACACTGAAGCTTTCTTT. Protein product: CSAEPLNTEAFF.

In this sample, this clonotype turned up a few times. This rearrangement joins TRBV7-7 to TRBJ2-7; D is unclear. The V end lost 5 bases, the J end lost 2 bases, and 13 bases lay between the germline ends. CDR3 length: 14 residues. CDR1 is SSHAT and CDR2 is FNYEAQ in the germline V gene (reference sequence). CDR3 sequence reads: CASSPGGKPYEQYF. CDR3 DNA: TGTGCCAGCAGCCCAGGTGGCAAACCCTACGAGCAGTACTTC.

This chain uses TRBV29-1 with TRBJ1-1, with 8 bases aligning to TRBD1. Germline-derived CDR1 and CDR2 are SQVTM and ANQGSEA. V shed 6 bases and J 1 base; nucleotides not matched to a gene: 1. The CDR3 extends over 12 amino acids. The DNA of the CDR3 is TGCAGCGTCGACAGGGGGAACACTGAAGCTTTCTTT. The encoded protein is CSVDRGNTEAFF.

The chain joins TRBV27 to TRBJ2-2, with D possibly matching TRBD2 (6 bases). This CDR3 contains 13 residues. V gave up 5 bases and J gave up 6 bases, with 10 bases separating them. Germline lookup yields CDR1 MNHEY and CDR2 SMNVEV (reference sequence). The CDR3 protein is CASSTGGAGELFF. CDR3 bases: TGTGCCAGCAGTACCGGAGGGGCCGGGGAGCTGTTTTTT.

CDR3 protein: CASGTGVSYGYTF. The CDR3 bases are TGTGCCAGCGGGACAGGCGTCAGCTATGGCTACACCTTC. This sequence joins TRBV19 and TRBJ1-2, with 8 bases that match TRBD1. V shed 9 bases, J shed 4 bases, and the junction held 7 bases outside the gene matches. The CDR3 sequence is 13 residues long. Per the germline V gene, CDR1 is LNHDA and CDR2 is SQIVND (reference sequence).

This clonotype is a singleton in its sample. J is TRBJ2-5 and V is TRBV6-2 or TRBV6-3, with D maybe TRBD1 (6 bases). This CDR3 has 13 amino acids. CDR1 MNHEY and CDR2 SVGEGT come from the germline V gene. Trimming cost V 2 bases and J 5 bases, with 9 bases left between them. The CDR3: CASSYGGLETQYF. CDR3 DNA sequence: TGTGCCAGCAGTTACGGGGGCTTGGAGACCCAGTACTTC.

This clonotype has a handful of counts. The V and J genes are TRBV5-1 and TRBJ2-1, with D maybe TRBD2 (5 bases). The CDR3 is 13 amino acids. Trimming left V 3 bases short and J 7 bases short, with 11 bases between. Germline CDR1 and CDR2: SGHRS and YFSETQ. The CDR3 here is CASSWQDLNEQFF. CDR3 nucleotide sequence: TGCGCCAGCAGCTGGCAGGACTTAAATGAGCAGTTCTTC.

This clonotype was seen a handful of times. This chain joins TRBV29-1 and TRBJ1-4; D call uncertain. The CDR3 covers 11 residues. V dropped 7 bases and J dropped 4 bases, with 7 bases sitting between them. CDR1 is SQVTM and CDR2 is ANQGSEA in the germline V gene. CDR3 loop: CSAQSNEKLFF. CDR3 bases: TGCAGCGCACAGAGTAATGAAAAACTGTTTTTT.

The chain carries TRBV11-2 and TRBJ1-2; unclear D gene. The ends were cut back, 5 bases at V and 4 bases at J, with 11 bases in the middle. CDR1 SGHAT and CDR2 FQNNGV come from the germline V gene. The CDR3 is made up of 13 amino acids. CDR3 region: CASSPDAAYGYTF. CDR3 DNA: TGTGCCAGCAGCCCGGACGCCGCCTATGGCTACACCTTC.

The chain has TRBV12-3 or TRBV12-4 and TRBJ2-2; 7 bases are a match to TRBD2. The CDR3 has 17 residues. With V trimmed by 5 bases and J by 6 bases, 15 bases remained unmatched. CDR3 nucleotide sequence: TGTGCCAGCAGTCCCGGCGGGGGACCGGCCCTTCCCGGGGAGCTGTTTTTT. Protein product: CASSPGGGPALPGELFF.

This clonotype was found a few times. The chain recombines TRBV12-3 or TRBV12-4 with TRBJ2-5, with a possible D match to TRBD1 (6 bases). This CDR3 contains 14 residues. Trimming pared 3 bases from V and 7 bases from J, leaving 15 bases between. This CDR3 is CASSFFQGSSTQYF. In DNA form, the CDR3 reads TGTGCCAGCAGTTTTTTTCAGGGGTCTTCGACCCAGTACTTC.

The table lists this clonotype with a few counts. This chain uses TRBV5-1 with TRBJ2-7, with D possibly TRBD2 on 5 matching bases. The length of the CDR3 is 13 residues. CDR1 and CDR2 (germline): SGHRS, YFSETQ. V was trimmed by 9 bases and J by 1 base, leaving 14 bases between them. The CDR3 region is CATLAIVSYEQYF. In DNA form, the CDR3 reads TGCGCCACCCTAGCAATCGTTTCCTACGAGCAGTACTTC.

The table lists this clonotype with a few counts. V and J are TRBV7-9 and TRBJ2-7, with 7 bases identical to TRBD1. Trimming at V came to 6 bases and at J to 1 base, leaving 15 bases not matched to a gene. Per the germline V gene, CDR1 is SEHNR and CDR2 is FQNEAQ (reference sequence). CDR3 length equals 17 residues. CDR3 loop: CASSLPPGTAPSYEQYF. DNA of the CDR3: TGTGCCAGCAGTTTACCTCCCGGGACAGCCCCGTCCTACGAGCAGTACTTC.

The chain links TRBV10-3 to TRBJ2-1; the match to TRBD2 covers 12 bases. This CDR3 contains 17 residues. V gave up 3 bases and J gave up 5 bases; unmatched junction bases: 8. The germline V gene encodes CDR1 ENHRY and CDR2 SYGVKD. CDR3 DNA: TGTGCCATCAGTGAACGGGCTAGCGGGGGGGCGGACAATGAGCAGTTCTTC. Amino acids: CAISERASGGADNEQFF.

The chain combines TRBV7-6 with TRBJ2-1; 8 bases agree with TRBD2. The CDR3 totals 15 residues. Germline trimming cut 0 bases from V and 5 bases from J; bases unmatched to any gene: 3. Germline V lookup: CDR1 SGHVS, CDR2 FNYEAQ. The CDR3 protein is CASSLAAGGHNEQFF. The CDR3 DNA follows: TGTGCCAGCAGCTTAGCTGCGGGGGGCCACAATGAGCAGTTCTTC. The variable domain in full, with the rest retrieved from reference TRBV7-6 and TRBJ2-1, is GAGVSQSPRYKVTKRGQDVALRCDPISGHVSLYWYRQALGQGPEFLTYFNYEAQQDKSGLPNDRFSAERPEGSISTLTIQRTEQRDSAMYRCASSLAAGGHNEQFFGPGTRLTVL.

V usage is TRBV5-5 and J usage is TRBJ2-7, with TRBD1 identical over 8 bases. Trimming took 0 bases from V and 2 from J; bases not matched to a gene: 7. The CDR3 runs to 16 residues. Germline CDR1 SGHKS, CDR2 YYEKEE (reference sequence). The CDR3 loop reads CASSLVSGGSTYEQYF. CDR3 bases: TGTGCCAGCAGCTTGGTTTCAGGGGGCTCGACCTACGAGCAGTACTTC. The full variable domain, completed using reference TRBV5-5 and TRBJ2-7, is DAGVTQSPTHLIKTRGQQVTLRCSPISGHKSVSWYQQVLGQGPQFIFQYYEKEERGRGNFPDRFSARQFPNYSSELNVNALLLGDSALYLCASSLVSGGSTYEQYFGPGTRLTVT.

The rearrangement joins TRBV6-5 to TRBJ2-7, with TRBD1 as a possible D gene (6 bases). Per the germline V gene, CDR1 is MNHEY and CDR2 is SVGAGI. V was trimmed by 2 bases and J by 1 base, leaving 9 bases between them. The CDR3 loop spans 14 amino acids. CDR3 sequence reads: CASSYPDRSYEQYF. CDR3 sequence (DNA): TGTGCCAGCAGTTACCCAGACAGGTCCTACGAGCAGTACTTC.

The CDR3 spells CSVEGRTGTYEQYF. The CDR3 DNA reads TGCAGCGTTGAAGGAAGAACAGGGACCTACGAGCAGTACTTC. The chain combines TRBV29-1 with TRBJ2-7, with a tentative D call TRBD1 (6 bases). Trimming shortened V by 1 base and J by 2 bases, and 12 bases separated the two germline ends. Germline CDR1 and CDR2: SQVTM and ANQGSEA. CDR3 length: 14 residues.

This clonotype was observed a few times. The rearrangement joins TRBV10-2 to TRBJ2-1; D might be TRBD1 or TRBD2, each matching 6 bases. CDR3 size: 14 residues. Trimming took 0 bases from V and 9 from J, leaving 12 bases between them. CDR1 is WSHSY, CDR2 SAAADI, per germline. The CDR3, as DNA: TGCGCCAGCAGTGAGTCGGGGGCGGGAAGTGAGCAGTTCTTC. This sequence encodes CASSESGAGSEQFF.

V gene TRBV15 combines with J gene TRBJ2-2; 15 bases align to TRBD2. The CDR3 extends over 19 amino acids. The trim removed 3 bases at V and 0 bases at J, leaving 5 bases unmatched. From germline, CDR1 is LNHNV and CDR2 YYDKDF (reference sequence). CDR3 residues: CATSSHGTSGGPNTGELFF. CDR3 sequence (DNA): TGTGCCACCAGCAGCCACGGGACTAGCGGGGGGCCGAACACCGGGGAGCTGTTTTTT.

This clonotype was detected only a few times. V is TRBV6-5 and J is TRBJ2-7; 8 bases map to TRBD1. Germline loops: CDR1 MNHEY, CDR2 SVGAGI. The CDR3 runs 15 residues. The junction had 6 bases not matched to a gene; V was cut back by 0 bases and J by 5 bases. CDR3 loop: CASSYSGTGPDEQYF. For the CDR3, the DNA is TGTGCCAGCAGTTACTCGGGGACAGGTCCTGACGAGCAGTACTTC.